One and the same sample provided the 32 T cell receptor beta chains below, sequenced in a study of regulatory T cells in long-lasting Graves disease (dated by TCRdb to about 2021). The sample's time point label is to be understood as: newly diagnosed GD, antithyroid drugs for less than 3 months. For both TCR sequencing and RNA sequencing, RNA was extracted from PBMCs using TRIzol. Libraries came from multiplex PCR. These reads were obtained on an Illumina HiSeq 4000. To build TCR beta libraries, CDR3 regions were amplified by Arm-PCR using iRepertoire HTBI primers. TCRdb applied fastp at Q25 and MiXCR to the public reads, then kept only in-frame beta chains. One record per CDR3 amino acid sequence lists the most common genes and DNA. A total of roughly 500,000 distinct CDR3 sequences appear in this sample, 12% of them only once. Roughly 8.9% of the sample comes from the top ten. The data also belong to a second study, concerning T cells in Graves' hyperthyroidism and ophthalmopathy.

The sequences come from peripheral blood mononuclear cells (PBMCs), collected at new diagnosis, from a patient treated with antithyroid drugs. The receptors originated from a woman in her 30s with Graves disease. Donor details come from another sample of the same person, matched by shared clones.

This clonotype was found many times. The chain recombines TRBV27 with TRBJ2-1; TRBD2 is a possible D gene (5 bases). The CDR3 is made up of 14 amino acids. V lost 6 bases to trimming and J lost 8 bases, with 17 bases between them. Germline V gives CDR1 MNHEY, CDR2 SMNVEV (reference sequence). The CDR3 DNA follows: TGTGCCAGCAGCCTAGCCCCTAGATCAGATGAGCAGTTCTTC. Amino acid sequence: CASSLAPRSDEQFF.

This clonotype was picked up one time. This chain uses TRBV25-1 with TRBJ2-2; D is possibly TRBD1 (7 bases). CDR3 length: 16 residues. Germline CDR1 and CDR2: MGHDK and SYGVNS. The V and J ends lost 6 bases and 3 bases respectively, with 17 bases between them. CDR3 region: CASRRGDRGDTGELFF. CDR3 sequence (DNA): TGTGCCAGCAGAAGGGGGGACAGAGGCGACACCGGGGAGCTGTTTTTT.

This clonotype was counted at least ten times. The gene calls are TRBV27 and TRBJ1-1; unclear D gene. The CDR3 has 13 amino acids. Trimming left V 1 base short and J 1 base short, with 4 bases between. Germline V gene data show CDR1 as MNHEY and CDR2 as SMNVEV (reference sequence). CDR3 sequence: CASSLFRNTEAFF. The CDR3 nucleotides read TGTGCCAGCAGTTTATTTCGGAACACTGAAGCTTTCTTT.

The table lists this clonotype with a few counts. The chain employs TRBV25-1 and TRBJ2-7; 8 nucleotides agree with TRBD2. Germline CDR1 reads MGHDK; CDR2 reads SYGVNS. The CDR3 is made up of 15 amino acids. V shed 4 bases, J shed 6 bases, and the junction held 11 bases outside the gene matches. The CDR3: CASSVAGTPAGEQYF. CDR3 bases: TGTGCCAGCAGTGTAGCGGGGACACCCGCTGGCGAGCAGTACTTC.

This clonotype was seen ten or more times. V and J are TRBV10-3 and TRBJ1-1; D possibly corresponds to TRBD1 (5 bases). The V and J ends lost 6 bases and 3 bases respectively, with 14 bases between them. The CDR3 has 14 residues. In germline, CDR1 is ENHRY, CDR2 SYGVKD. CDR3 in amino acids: CAIRSRGGDTEAFF. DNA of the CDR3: TGTGCCATCAGATCAAGGGGAGGGGACACTGAAGCTTTCTTT.

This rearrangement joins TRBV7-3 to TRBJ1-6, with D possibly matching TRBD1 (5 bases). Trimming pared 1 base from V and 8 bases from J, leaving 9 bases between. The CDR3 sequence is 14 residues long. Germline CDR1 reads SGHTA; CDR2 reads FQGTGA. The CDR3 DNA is TGTGCCAGCAGCTTAAATGGGGCTGATTCACCCCTCCACTTT. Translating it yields CASSLNGADSPLHF.

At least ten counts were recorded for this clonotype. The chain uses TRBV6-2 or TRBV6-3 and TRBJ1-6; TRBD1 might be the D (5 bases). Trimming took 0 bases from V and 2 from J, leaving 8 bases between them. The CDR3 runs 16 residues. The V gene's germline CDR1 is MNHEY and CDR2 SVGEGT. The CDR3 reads CASSYSPGPYNSPLHF. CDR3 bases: TGTGCCAGCAGTTACTCGCCAGGGCCCTATAATTCACCCCTCCACTTT.

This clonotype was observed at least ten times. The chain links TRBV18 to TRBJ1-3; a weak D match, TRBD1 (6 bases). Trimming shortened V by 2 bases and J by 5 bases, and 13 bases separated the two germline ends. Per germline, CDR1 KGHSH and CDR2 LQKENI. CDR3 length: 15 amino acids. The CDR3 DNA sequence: TGTGCCAGCTCACCAACGGCAGGGGCACGAAACACCATATATTTT. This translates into CASSPTAGARNTIYF.

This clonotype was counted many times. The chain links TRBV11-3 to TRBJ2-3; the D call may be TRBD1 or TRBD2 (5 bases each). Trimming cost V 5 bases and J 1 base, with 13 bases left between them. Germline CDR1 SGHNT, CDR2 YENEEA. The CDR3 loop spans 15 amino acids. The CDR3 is CASSARGRGTDTQYF. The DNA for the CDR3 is TGTGCCAGCAGCGCCCGGGGCAGGGGCACAGATACGCAGTATTTT. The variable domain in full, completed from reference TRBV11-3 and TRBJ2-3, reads EAGVVQSPRYKIIEKKQPVAFWCNPISGHNTLYWYLQNLGQGPELLIRYENEEAVDDSQLPKDRFSAERLKGVDSTLKIQPAELGDSAVYLCASSARGRGTDTQYFGPGTRLTVL.

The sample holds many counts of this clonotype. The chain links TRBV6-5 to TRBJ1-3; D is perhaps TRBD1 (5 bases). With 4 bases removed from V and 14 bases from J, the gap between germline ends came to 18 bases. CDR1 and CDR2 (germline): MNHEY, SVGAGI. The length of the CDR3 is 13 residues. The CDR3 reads CASSSGPWAHVYF. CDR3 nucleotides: TGTGCCAGCAGTTCGGGACCTTGGGCACATGTATATTTT.

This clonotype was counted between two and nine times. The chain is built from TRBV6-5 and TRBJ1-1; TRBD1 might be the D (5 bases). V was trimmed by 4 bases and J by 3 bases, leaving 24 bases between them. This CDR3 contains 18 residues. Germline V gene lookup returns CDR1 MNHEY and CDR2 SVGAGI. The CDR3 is CASSFLSDFSTGDTEAFF. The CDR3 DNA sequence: TGTGCCAGCAGTTTCCTCTCGGACTTCTCAACGGGGGACACTGAAGCTTTCTTT.

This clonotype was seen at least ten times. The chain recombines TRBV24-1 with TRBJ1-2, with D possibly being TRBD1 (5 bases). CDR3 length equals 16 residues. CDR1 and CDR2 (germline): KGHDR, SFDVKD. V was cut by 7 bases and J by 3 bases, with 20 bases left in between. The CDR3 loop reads CATRLLSGPGDYGYTF. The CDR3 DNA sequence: TGTGCCACCAGGCTTCTCTCGGGTCCGGGGGACTATGGCTACACCTTC.

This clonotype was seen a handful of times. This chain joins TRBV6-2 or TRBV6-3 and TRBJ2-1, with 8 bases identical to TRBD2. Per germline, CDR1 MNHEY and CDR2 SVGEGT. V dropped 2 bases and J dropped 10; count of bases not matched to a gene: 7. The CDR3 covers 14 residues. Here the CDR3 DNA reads TGTGCCAGCAGTTACAAAGGGCGGGAGGACGAGCAGTTCTTC. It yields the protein CASSYKGREDEQFF.

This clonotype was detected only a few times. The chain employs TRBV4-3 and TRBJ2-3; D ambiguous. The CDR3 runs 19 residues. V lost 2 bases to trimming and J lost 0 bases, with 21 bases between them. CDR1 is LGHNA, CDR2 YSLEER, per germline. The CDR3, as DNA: TGCGCCAGCAGCCAATCGACCCTGGGTCGGCAGGCTAGCACAGATACGCAGTATTTT. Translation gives CASSQSTLGRQASTDTQYF.

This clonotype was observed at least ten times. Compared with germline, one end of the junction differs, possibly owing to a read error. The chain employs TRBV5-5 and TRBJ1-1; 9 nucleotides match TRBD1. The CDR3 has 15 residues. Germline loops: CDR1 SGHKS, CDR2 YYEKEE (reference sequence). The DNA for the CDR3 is TGCGCCAGCAGTGGACAGGGGAAGACGGGCACTGAAGCTTTCTTT. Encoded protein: CASSGQGKTGTEAFF.

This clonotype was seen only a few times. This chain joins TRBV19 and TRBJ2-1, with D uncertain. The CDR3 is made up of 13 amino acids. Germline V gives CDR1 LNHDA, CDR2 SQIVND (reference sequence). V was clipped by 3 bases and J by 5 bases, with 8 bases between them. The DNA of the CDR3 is TGTGCCAGTAGTATCTGGCTAGACAATGAGCAGTTCTTC. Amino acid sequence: CASSIWLDNEQFF.

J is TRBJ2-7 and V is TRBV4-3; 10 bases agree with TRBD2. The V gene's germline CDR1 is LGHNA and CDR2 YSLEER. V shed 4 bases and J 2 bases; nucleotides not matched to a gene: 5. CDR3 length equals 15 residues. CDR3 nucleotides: TGCGCCAGCAGCCCACTAGCGGGAACTACCTACGAGCAGTACTTC. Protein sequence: CASSPLAGTTYEQYF.

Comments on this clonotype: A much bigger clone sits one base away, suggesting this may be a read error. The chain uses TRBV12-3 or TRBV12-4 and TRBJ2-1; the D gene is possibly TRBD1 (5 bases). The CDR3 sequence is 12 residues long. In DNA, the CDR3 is TGTGCCAGCAGTCGCAGGGTCGATGAGCAGCTCTTC. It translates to CASSRRVDEQLF.

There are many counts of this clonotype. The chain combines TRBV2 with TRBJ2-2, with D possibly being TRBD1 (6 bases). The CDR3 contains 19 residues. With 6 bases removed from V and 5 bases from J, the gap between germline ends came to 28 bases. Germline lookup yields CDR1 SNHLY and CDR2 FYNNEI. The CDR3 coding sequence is TGTGCCAGCAGCCTAGTCTCTACAGGGAGCGGATCGTCAACCGGGGAGCTGTTTTTT. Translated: CASSLVSTGSGSSTGELFF.

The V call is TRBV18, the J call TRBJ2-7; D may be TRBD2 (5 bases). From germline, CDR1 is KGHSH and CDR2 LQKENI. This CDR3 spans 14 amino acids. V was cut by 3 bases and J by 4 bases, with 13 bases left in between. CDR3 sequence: CASSPSGMKYEQYF. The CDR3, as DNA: TGTGCCAGCTCACCTTCGGGGATGAAGTACGAGCAGTACTTC. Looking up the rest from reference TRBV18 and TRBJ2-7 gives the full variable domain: NAGVMQNPRHLVRRRGQEARLRCSPMKGHSHVYWYRQLPEEGLKFMVYLQKENIIDESGMPKERFSAEFPKEGPSILRIQQVVRGDSAAYFCASSPSGMKYEQYFGPGTRLTVT.

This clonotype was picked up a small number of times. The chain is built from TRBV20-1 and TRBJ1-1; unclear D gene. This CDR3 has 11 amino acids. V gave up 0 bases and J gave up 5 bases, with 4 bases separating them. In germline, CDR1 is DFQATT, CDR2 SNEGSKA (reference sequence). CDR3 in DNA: TGCAGTGCTAGAGAGAGGACTGAAGCTTTCTTT. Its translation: CSARERTEAFF.

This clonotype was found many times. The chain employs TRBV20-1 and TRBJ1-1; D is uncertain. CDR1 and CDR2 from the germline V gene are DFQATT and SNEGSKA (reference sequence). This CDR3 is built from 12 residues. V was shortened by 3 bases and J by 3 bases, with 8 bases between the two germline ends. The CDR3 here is CSARLRDTEAFF. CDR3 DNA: TGCAGTGCTAGGTTGAGGGACACTGAAGCTTTCTTT.

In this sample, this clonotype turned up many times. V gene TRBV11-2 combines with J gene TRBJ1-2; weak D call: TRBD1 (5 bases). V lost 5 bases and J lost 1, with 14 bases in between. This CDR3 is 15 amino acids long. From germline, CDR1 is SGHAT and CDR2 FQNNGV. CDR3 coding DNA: TGTGCCAGCAGCCCCATCGGCAGGGTTAACTATGGCTACACCTTC. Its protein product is CASSPIGRVNYGYTF.

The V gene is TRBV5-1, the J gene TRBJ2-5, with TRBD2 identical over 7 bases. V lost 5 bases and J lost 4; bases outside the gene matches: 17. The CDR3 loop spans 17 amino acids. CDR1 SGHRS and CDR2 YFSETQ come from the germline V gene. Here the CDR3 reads CASRSSPGRGGLETQYF. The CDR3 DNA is TGCGCCAGCAGGTCTTCCCCGGGGAGGGGTGGTCTAGAGACCCAGTACTTC.

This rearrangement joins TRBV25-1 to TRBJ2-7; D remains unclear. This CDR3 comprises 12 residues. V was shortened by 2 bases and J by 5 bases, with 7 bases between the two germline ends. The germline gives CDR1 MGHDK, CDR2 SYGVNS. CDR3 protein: CASSEGIHEQYF. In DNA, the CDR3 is TGTGCCAGCAGTGAAGGGATCCACGAGCAGTACTTC.

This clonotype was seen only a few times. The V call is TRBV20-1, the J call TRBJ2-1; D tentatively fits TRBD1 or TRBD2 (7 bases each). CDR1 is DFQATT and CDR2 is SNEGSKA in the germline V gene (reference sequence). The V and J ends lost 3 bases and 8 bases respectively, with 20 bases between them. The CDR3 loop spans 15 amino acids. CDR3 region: CSARILEQGGDEQFF. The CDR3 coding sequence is TGCAGTGCTAGGATCCTGGAGCAGGGGGGGGATGAGCAGTTCTTC.

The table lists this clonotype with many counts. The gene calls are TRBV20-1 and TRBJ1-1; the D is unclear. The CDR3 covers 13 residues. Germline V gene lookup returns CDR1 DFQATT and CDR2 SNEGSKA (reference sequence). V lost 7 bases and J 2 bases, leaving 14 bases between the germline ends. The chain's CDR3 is CSGAGNLNTEAFF. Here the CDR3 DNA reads TGCAGTGGCGCGGGGAACCTAAACACTGAAGCTTTCTTT.

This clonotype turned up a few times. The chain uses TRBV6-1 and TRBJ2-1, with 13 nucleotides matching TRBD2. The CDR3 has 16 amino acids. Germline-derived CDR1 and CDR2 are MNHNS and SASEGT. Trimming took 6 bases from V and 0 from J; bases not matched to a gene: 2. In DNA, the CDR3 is TGTGCCAGCAGGGGACTAGCGGGGAGCTCCTACAATGAGCAGTTCTTC. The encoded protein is CASRGLAGSSYNEQFF.

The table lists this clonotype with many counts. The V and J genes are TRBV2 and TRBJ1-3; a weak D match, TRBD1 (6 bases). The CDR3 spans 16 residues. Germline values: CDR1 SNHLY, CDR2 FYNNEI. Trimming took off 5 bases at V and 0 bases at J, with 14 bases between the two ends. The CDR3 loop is CASSFGQRYSGNTIYF. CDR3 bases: TGTGCCAGCAGTTTTGGACAGCGGTACTCTGGAAACACCATATATTTT.

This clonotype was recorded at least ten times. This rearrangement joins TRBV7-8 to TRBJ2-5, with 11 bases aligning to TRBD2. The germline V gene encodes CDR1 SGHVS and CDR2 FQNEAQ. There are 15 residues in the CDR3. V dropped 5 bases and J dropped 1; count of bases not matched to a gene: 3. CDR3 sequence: CASSKLAGVQETQYF. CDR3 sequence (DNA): TGTGCCAGCAGCAAACTAGCGGGAGTCCAAGAGACCCAGTACTTC.

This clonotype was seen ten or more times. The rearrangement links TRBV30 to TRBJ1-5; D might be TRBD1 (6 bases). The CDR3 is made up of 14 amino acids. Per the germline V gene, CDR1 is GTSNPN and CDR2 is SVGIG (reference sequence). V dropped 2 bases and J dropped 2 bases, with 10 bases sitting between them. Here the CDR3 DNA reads TGTGCCTGGAGTCAGGGGTTTGGCAATCAGCCCCAGCATTTT. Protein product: CAWSQGFGNQPQHF.

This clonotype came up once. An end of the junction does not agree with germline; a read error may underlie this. CDR3 bases: TGTGCCAGCGATAAGGGGACTGGCACAGGTACGCAGTATTTT. Protein: CASDKGTGTGTQYF. The gene calls are TRBV6-2 or TRBV6-3 and TRBJ2-3, with D perhaps matching TRBD2 (6 bases). There are 14 residues in the CDR3. Germline CDR1 is MNHEY and CDR2 is SVGEGT.